The rows below give T cell receptor beta chains drawn from one sample of a study of T-cell reconstitution after alpha-beta-depleted transplantation in children. TCRdb called the PCR reads again in MiXCR, with one record for every CDR3 protein. Altogether hundreds of thousands of distinct CDR3 sequences are present, 13% being singletons, with the ten largest covering about 2%. The sequencing here drew on PBMCs, mostly from graft donor cells, taken 360 days after TCRalphabeta/CD19-depleted stem cell transplant. The source is a male patient between 10 and 17 years old who had a stem cell transplant for acute myeloid leukemia, so the T cells may come from the graft donor. Each CDR3 is given with its conserved first and last residue. The D gene is left open where the match is weak. The size field is filled for only some rows; it gives once, few, many or a size class.

j_gene: TRBJ2-2; v_gene: TRBV9; d_gene: .; abundance: many; CDR3nt: TGTGCCAGCAGTATAGCTGGGAACACCGGGGAGCTGTTTTTT; CDR3aa: CASSIAGNTGELFF
j_gene: TRBJ2-4; v_gene: TRBV29-1; d_gene: .; abundance: many; CDR3nt: TGCAGCGTTGAAGGGAGGTTAGCCAAAAACATTCAGTACTTC; CDR3aa: CSVEGRLAKNIQYF
j_gene: TRBJ2-7; v_gene: TRBV20-1; d_gene: .; abundance: .; CDR3nt: TGCAGTGCCATTGGGCCTAGCTACTACGAGCAGTACTTC; CDR3aa: CSAIGPSYYEQYF
j_gene: TRBJ2-1; v_gene: TRBV20-1; d_gene: .; abundance: .; CDR3nt: TGCAGTGCTTTCCTGGGCGGAGTGTCCTACAATGAGCAGTTCTTC; CDR3aa: CSAFLGGVSYNEQFF
j_gene: TRBJ2-7; v_gene: TRBV11-2; d_gene: .; abundance: .; CDR3nt: TGTGCCAGCAGCCAGTGGACTGCACCACCCTACGAGCAGTACTTC; CDR3aa: CASSQWTAPPYEQYF
j_gene: TRBJ2-1; v_gene: TRBV5-5; d_gene: .; abundance: few; CDR3nt: TGTGCCAGCAGCTTGTGGGGGAGTTTGGGGAACAATGAGCAGTTCTTC; CDR3aa: CASSLWGSLGNNEQFF
j_gene: TRBJ2-1; v_gene: TRBV24-1; d_gene: TRBD2; abundance: .; CDR3nt: TGTGCCACCAGTGATCGCCGACCTAGCGGGATGAAATGGAATGAGCAGTTCTTC; CDR3aa: CATSDRRPSGMKWNEQFF
j_gene: TRBJ2-7; v_gene: TRBV6-1; d_gene: .; abundance: few; CDR3nt: TGTGCCAGCAGTGAAGGGCTTTACTACGAGCAGTACTTC; CDR3aa: CASSEGLYYEQYF
j_gene: TRBJ2-7; v_gene: TRBV11-1; d_gene: TRBD2; abundance: once; CDR3nt: TGTGCCAGCAGCCATCCCGGGACTTCGCTAGCGGTTACTTCCCGGGAGCAGTACTTC; CDR3aa: CASSHPGTSLAVTSREQYF
j_gene: TRBJ1-2; v_gene: TRBV28; d_gene: .; abundance: .; CDR3nt: TGTGCCAGCAGTTTGAGGGGTGGCTACACCTTC; CDR3aa: CASSLRGGYTF
j_gene: TRBJ2-3; v_gene: TRBV12-3/TRBV12-4; d_gene: .; abundance: .; CDR3nt: TGTGCCAGCAGTTTAGCGATGCAAGGGGGACTTAGCACAGATACGCAGTATTTT; CDR3aa: CASSLAMQGGLSTDTQYF
j_gene: TRBJ2-1; v_gene: TRBV12-3/TRBV12-4; d_gene: .; abundance: .; CDR3nt: TGTGCCCTCTCCTATATCACAGGCGTCAACGGCCTATCCTACAATGAGCAGTTCTTC; CDR3aa: CALSYITGVNGLSYNEQFF
j_gene: TRBJ2-1; v_gene: TRBV20-1; d_gene: .; abundance: few; CDR3nt: TGCAGTGCTAGCAAACGCGGATCCACACACAATGAGCAGTTCTTC; CDR3aa: CSASKRGSTHNEQFF
j_gene: TRBJ1-1; v_gene: TRBV4-2; d_gene: TRBD1; abundance: .; CDR3nt: TGTGCCAGCAGCCAAGTCCAGGGGGGGCCTCCGCACACTGAAGCTTTCTTT; CDR3aa: CASSQVQGGPPHTEAFF
j_gene: TRBJ2-7; v_gene: TRBV10-3; d_gene: .; abundance: .; CDR3nt: TGTGCCATCAGTGACACACAGGGTAAGGGGTACTTC; CDR3aa: CAISDTQGKGYF
j_gene: TRBJ2-2; v_gene: TRBV7-2; d_gene: TRBD1; abundance: .; CDR3nt: TGTGCCAGCAGCTTATCGGGCAGGGGGCAGTACACCGGGGAGCTGTTTTTT; CDR3aa: CASSLSGRGQYTGELFF
j_gene: TRBJ2-2; v_gene: TRBV28; d_gene: TRBD1; abundance: few; CDR3nt: TGTGCCAGCAGTATCCCCAGGGGGCCAACCGGGGAGCTGTTTTTT; CDR3aa: CASSIPRGPTGELFF
j_gene: TRBJ2-1; v_gene: TRBV25-1; d_gene: TRBD1; abundance: .; CDR3nt: TGTGCCAGCAGTGAATATCGGACAGGGAATTACTACAATGAGCAGTTCTTC; CDR3aa: CASSEYRTGNYYNEQFF
j_gene: TRBJ2-1; v_gene: TRBV7-9; d_gene: TRBD2; abundance: .; CDR3nt: TGTGCCAGCAGCATTGAGACTAGCGCTTACAATGAGCAGTTCTTC; CDR3aa: CASSIETSAYNEQFF
j_gene: TRBJ2-4; v_gene: TRBV5-1; d_gene: TRBD1; abundance: many; CDR3nt: TGCGCCAGCAGCTCGAACAGGGGGCGCGGGGCCAAAAACATTCAGTACTTC; CDR3aa: CASSSNRGRGAKNIQYF
j_gene: TRBJ2-1; v_gene: TRBV29-1; d_gene: .; abundance: many; CDR3nt: TGCAGCTCTAGACTAGCTGAAGGGGGGCAGTTCTTC; CDR3aa: CSSRLAEGGQFF
j_gene: TRBJ1-5; v_gene: TRBV2; d_gene: .; abundance: once; CDR3nt: TGTGCCAGCAGTGAAGGTACTCGGGTTAGCAATCAGCCCCAGCATTTT; CDR3aa: CASSEGTRVSNQPQHF
j_gene: TRBJ1-1; v_gene: TRBV7-2; d_gene: TRBD1; abundance: .; CDR3nt: TGTGCCAGCATAAAGGGACAGCTGAACACTGAAGCTTTCTTT; CDR3aa: CASIKGQLNTEAFF
j_gene: TRBJ1-3; v_gene: TRBV19; d_gene: .; abundance: .; CDR3nt: TGTGCCAGTAGTGGACCGAACTCTGGAAACACCATATATTTT; CDR3aa: CASSGPNSGNTIYF
j_gene: TRBJ2-4; v_gene: TRBV13; d_gene: .; abundance: .; CDR3nt: TGTGCCAGCAGTCAGGGGCGGATGAACAAAAACATTCAGTACTTC; CDR3aa: CASSQGRMNKNIQYF
j_gene: TRBJ2-7; v_gene: TRBV6-2/TRBV6-3; d_gene: TRBD1; abundance: few; CDR3nt: TGTGCCAGCAGTCGCGACAGGGTGGAGTACTTC; CDR3aa: CASSRDRVEYF
j_gene: TRBJ1-1; v_gene: TRBV28; d_gene: TRBD1; abundance: many; CDR3nt: TGTGCCAGCAGTACCAGGGGGCATGACACTGAAGCTTTCTTT; CDR3aa: CASSTRGHDTEAFF
j_gene: TRBJ2-3; v_gene: TRBV7-8; d_gene: TRBD2; abundance: few; CDR3nt: TGTGCCAGCACCTCAGGAGGACTAGCGGAGTTCACAGATACGCAGTATTTT; CDR3aa: CASTSGGLAEFTDTQYF
j_gene: TRBJ1-1; v_gene: TRBV6-2/TRBV6-3; d_gene: TRBD1; abundance: few; CDR3nt: TGTGCCAGCAGTTCGACAGGGGGCCTCGCTGAAGCTTTCTTT; CDR3aa: CASSSTGGLAEAFF